The rows below give T cell receptor beta chains drawn from one sample of a study of blood T cell repertoires in COVID-19. Assay: immunoSEQ multiplex PCR; the TCRdb copy retains only in-frame clones and omits some. The table includes 100,000 to 130,000 clones, about 80% detected once. The sequenced sample consisted of peripheral blood. The receptors originated from a woman aged 70-85 years with acute or convalescent COVID-19. The conserved cysteine and the conserved F or W are not part of the CDR3 here. The order of the fields is J gene, V gene, CDR3 protein.

TRBJ1-5 | TRBV24-1 | ATSARGGVGNQPQH
TRBJ1-1 | TRBV6-5 | ASTPGAGVTEAF
TRBJ2-7 | TRBV3-1/TRBV3-2 | ASSQRGGELEQY
TRBJ1-2 | TRBV19 | ASRDSRIYGYT
TRBJ1-1 | TRBV18 | ASSPGQKLTEAF
TRBJ1-5 | TRBV9 | ASSPRGDSRQPQH
TRBJ1-2 | TRBV28 | ASGGRIVYGYT
TRBJ2-3 | TRBV11-3 | ASSLLASTDTQY
TRBJ1-1 | TRBV3-1/TRBV3-2 | ASSQGRANTEAF
TRBJ2-2 | TRBV7-6 | ASSPQAPRWATNTGELF
TRBJ2-3 | TRBV4-2 | ASSHPGAGRITDTQY
TRBJ1-3 | TRBV28 | ASSLSGGSGNTIY
TRBJ1-2 | TRBV7-9 | ASSFSGTEYSGYT